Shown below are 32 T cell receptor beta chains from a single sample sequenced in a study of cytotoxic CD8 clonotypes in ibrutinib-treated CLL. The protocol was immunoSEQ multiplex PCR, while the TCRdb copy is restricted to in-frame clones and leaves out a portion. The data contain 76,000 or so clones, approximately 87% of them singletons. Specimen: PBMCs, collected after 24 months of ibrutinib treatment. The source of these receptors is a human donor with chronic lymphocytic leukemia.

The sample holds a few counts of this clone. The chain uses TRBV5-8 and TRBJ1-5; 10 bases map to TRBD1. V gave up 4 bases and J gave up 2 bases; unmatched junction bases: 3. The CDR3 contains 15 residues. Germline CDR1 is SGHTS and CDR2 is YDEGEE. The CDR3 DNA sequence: TGTGCCAGCAGCGTGGACAGGGGGGGCAATCAGCCCCAGCATTTT. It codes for CASSVDRGGNQPQHF.

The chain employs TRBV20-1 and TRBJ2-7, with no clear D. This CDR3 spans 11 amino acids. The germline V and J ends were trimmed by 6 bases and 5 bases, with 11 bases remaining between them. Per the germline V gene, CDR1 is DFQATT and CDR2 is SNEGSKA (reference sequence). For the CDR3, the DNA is TGCAGTGCCTATAGAGCTGACGAGCAGTACTTC. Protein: CSAYRADEQYF.

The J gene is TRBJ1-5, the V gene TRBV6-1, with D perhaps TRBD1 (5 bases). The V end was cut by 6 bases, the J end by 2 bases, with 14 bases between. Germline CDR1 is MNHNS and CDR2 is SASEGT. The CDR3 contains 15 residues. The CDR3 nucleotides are TGTGCCAGCAGCGGGAGGGGCGAAGGCAATCAGCCCCAGCATTTT. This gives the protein CASSGRGEGNQPQHF.

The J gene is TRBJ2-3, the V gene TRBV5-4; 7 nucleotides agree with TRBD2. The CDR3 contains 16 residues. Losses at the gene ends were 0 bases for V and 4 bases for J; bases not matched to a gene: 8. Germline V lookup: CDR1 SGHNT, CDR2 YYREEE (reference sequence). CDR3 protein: CASSLAVGGTADTQYF. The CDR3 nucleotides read TGTGCCAGCAGCTTGGCCGTGGGAGGGACGGCAGATACGCAGTATTTT. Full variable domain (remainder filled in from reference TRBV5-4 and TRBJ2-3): ETGVTQSPTHLIKTRGQQVTLRCSSQSGHNTVSWYQQALGQGPQFIFQYYREEENGRGNFPPRFSGLQFPNYSSELNVNALELDDSALYLCASSLAVGGTADTQYFGPGTRLTVL.

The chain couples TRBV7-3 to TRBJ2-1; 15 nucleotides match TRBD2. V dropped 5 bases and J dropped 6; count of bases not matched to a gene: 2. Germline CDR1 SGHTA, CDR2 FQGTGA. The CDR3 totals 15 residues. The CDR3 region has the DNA TGTGCCAGCAGCCCGGGACTAGCGGGAGGCAATGAGCAGTTCTTC. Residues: CASSPGLAGGNEQFF.

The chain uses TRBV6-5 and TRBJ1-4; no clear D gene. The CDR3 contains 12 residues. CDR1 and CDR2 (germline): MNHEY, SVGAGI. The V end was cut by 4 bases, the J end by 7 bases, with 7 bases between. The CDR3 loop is CASSFRGEKLFF. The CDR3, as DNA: TGTGCCAGCAGTTTCAGAGGTGAAAAACTGTTTTTT.

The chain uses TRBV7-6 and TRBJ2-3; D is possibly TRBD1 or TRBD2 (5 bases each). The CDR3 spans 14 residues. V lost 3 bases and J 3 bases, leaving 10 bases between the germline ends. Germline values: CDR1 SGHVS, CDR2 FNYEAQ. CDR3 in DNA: TGTGCCAGCAGCTTTCAGGGACGGACAGATACGCAGTATTTT. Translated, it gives CASSFQGRTDTQYF.

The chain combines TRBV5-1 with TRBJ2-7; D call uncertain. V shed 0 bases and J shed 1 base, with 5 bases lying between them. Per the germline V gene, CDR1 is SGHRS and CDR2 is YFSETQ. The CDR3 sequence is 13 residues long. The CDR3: CASSLAISYEQYF. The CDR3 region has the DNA TGCGCCAGCAGCTTGGCCATATCCTACGAGCAGTACTTC.

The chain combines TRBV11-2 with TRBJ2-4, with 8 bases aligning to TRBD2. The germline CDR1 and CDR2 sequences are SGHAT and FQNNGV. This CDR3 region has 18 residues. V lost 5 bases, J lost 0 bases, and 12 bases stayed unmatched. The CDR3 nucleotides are TGTGCCAGCAGCCCCGGACGGGGGGGTCCCTTAGCCAAAAACATTCAGTACTTC. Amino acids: CASSPGRGGPLAKNIQYF. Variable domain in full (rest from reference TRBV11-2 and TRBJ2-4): EAGVAQSPRYKIIEKRQSVAFWCNPISGHATLYWYQQILGQGPKLLIQFQNNGVVDDSQLPKDRFSAERLKGVDSTLKIQPAKLEDSAVYLCASSPGRGGPLAKNIQYFGAGTRLSVL.

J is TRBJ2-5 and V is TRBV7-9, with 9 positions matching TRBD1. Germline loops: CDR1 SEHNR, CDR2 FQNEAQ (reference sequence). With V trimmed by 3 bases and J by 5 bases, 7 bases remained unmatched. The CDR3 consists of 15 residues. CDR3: CASSLDYGTGETQYF. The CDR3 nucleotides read TGTGCCAGCAGCTTGGATTATGGGACAGGGGAGACCCAGTACTTC.

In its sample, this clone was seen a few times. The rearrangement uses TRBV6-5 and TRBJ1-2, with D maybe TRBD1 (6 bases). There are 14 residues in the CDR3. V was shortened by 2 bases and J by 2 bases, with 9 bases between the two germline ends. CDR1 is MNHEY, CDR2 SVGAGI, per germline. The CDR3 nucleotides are TGTGCCAGCAGTTACACAGGGCGCAACTATGGCTACACCTTC. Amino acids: CASSYTGRNYGYTF.

As DNA, the CDR3 is TGCGCCAGCAGCGAAGGCCCGCTGGTTACCTACGAGCAGTACTTC. This codes for CASSEGPLVTYEQYF. The J gene is TRBJ2-7, the V gene TRBV4-3; no reliable D call. V dropped 5 bases and J dropped 2 bases, with 16 bases sitting between them. The CDR3 extends over 15 amino acids. Germline V lookup: CDR1 LGHNA, CDR2 YSLEER.

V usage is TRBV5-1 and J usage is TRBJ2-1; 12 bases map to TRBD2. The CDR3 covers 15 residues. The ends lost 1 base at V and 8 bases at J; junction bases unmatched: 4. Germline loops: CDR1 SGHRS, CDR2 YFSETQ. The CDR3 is CASSLTSGRFDEQFF. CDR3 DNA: TGCGCCAGCAGCTTGACTAGCGGGAGGTTCGATGAGCAGTTCTTC.

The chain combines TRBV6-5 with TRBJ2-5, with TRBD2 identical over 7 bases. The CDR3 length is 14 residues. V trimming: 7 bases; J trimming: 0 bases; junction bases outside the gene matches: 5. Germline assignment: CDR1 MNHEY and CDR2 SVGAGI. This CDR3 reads CASTDGGNQETQYF. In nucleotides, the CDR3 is TGTGCCAGCACCGACGGGGGGAACCAAGAGACCCAGTACTTC.

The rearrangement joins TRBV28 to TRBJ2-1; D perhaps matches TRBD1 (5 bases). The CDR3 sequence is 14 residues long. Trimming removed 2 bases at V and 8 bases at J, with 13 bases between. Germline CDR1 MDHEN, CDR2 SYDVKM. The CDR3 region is CASSLRVWGHEQFF. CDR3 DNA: TGTGCCAGCAGTTTAAGAGTCTGGGGCCATGAGCAGTTCTTC. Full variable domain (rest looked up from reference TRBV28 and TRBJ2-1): DVKVTQSSRYLVKRTGEKVFLECVQDMDHENMFWYRQDPGLGLRLIYFSYDVKMKEKGDIPEGYSVSREKKERFSLILESASTNQTSMYLCASSLRVWGHEQFFGPGTRLTVL.

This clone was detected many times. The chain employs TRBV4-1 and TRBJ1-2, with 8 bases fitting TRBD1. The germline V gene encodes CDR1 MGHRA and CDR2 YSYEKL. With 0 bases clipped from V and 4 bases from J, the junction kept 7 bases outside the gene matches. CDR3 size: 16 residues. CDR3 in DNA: TGCGCCAGCAGCCAAGAAGAGGCAGGGGGCGTCTATGGCTACACCTTC. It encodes CASSQEEAGGVYGYTF.

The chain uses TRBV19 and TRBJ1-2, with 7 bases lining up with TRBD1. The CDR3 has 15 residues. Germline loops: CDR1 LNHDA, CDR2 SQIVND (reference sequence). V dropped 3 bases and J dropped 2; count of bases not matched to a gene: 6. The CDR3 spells CASSIPGTANYGYTF. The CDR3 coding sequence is TGTGCCAGTAGTATCCCCGGGACAGCAAACTATGGCTACACCTTC.

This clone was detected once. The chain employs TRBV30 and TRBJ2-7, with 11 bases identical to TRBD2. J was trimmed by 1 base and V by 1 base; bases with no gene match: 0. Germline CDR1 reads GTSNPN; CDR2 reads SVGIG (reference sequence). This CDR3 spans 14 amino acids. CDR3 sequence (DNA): TGTGCCTGGAGTGGACTAGCGGGATCCTACGAGCAGTACTTC. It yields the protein CAWSGLAGSYEQYF.

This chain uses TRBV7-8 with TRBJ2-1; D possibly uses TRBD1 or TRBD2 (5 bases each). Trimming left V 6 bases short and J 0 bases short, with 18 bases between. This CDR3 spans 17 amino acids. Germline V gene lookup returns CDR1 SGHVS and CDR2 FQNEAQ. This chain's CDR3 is CASSPAGMGSSYNEQFF. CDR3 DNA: TGTGCCAGCAGTCCGGCAGGGATGGGGAGCTCCTACAATGAGCAGTTCTTC.

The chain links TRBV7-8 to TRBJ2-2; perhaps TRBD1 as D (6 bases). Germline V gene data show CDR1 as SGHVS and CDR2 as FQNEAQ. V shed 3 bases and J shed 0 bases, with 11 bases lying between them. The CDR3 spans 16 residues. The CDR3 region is CASSFETGSNTGELFF. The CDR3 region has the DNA TGTGCCAGCAGCTTTGAGACAGGATCGAACACCGGGGAGCTGTTTTTT. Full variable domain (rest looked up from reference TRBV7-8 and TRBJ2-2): GAGVSQSPRYKVAKRGQDVALRCDPISGHVSLFWYQQALGQGPEFLTYFQNEAQLDKSGLPSDRFFAERPEGSVSTLKIQRTQQEDSAVYLCASSFETGSNTGELFFGEGSRLTVL.

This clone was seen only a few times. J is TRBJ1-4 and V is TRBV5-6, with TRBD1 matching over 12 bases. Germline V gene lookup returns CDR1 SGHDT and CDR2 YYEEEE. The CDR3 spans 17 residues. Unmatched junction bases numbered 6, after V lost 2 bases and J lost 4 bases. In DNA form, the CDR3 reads TGTGCCAGCAGCTTTTTTGGGACAGGGGGCAATAATGAAAAACTGTTTTTT. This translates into CASSFFGTGGNNEKLFF.

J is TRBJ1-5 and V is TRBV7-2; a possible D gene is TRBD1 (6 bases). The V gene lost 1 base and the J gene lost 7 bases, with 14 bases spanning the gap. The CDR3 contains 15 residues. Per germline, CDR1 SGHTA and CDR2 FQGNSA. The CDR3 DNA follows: TGTGCCAGCAGCTTAGATTCGGGGGCAGGACAGCCCCAGCATTTT. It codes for CASSLDSGAGQPQHF.

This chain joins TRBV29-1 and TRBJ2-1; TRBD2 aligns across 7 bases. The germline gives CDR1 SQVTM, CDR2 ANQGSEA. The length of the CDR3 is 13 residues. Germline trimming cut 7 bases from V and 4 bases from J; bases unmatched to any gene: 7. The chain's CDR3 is CSGETSLYNEQFF. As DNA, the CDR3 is TGCAGCGGTGAGACTAGCCTTTACAATGAGCAGTTCTTC.

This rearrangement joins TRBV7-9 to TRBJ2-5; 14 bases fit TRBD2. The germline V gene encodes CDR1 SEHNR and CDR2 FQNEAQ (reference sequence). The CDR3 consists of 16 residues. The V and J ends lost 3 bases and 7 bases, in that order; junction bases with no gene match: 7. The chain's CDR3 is CASSFPGLAGATTQYF. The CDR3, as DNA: TGTGCCAGCAGCTTTCCGGGACTAGCGGGAGCAACGACCCAGTACTTC.

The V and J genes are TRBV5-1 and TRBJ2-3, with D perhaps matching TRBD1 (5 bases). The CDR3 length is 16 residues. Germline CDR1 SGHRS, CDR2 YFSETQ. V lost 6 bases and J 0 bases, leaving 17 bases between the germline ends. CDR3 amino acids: CASTLNWGQSTDTQYF. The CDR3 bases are TGCGCCAGCACCCTCAACTGGGGCCAAAGCACAGATACGCAGTATTTT.

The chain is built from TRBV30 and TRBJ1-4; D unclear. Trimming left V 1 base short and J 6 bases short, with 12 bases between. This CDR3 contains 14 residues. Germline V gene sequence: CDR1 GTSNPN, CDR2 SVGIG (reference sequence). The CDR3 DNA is TGTGCCTGGAGTGGGACGAGGTCATATGAAAAACTGTTTTTT. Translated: CAWSGTRSYEKLFF.

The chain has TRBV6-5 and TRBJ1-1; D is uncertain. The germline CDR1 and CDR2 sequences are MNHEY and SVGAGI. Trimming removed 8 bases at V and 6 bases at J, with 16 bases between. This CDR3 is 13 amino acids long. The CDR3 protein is CASPYTVGAEAFF. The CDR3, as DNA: TGTGCCAGCCCCTACACCGTTGGCGCTGAAGCTTTCTTT.

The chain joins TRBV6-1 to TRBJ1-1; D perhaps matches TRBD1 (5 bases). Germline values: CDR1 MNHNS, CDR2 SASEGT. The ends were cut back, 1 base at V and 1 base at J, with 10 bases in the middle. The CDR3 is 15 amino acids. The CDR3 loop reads CASSEVQVRNTEAFF. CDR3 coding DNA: TGTGCCAGCAGTGAAGTACAGGTGAGGAACACTGAAGCTTTCTTT.

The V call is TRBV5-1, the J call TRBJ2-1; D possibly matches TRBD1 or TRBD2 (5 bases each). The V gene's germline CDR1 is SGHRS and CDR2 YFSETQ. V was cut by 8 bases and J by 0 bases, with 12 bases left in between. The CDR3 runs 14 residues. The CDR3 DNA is TGCGCCAGTGGGACGTCTGGCTCCTACAATGAGCAGTTCTTC. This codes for CASGTSGSYNEQFF.

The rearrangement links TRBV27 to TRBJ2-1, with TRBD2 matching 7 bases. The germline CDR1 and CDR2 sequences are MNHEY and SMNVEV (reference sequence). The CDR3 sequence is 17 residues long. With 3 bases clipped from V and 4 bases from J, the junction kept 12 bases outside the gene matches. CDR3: CASSFSSLAEGYNEQFF. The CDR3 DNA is TGTGCCAGCAGTTTCTCTTCCCTAGCGGAAGGGTACAATGAGCAGTTCTTC.

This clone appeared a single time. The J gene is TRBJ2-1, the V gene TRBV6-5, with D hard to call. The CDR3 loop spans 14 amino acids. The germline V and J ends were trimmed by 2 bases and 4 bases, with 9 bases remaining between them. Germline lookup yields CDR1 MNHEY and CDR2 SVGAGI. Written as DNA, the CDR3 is TGTGCCAGCAGTTACATGGCAGAGTACAATGAGCAGTTCTTC. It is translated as CASSYMAEYNEQFF.

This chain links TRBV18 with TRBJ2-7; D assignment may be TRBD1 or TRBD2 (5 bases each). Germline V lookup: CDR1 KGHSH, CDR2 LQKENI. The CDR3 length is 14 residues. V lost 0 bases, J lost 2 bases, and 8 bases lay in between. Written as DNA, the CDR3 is TGTGCCAGCTCACCACCGGGACGGGCCTACGAGCAGTACTTC. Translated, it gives CASSPPGRAYEQYF.